One and the same sample provided the 29 T cell receptor beta chains below, sequenced in a study of cytomegalovirus exposure and HLA in healthy donors. 13 Jbeta primers and 60 Vbeta primers were used for the PCR. Generated by immunoSEQ multiplex PCR, the TCRdb table keeps only in-frame clones and is missing some. The table has about 130,000 clones, approximately 61% seen once. The sample comprised PBMCs. These receptors all come from a human donor in good health.

The chain joins TRBV18 to TRBJ2-2, with D perhaps TRBD1 (5 bases). In germline, CDR1 is KGHSH, CDR2 LQKENI. The CDR3 is 15 residues long. V gave up 5 bases and J gave up 3 bases, with 13 bases separating them. CDR3 DNA: TGTGCCAGCTCAGCCCAGGGTTCCCACACCGGGGAGCTGTTTTTT. This encodes CASSAQGSHTGELFF.

The gene calls are TRBV27 and TRBJ2-2, with D perhaps TRBD1 (6 bases). The CDR3 spans 12 residues. Germline CDR1 MNHEY, CDR2 SMNVEV (reference sequence). Trimming left V 5 bases short and J 7 bases short, with 8 bases between. The CDR3 DNA reads as TGTGCCAGCAGTACAGGGTACGGGGAGCTGTTTTTT. It yields the protein CASSTGYGELFF.

The J gene is TRBJ2-5, the V gene TRBV5-6, with D unresolved. The J call is in doubt because the DNA end fits TRBJ2-7 better. This CDR3 region has 14 residues. Germline CDR1 SGHDT, CDR2 YYEEEE. The CDR3 nucleotides are TGTGCCAGCAGCTTGGACGGTGACTCCTACGAGCAGTACTTC. It yields the protein CASSLDGDSYEQYF.

V gene TRBV28 combines with J gene TRBJ1-3, with TRBD1 as a possible D gene (5 bases). Trimming took off 3 bases at V and 4 bases at J, with 19 bases between the two ends. The length of the CDR3 is 17 residues. Germline V lookup: CDR1 MDHEN, CDR2 SYDVKM. The CDR3 sequence: CASSFPGGRVAGNTIYF. As DNA, the CDR3 is TGTGCCAGCAGTTTTCCTGGGGGGAGGGTTGCCGGAAACACCATATATTTT.

The chain is built from TRBV5-1 and TRBJ2-5; tentatively, D is TRBD1 (6 bases). CDR3 length equals 14 residues. Trimming removed 0 bases at V and 5 bases at J, with 11 bases between. From germline, CDR1 is SGHRS and CDR2 YFSETQ. For the CDR3, the DNA is TGCGCCAGCAGCTTGGACACAGGGCTGGAGACCCAGTACTTC. As protein: CASSLDTGLETQYF.

The V and J genes are TRBV10-1 and TRBJ2-1; TRBD2 matches at 10 bases. Germline-derived CDR1 and CDR2 are WNHNN and SYGVQD (reference sequence). The CDR3 spans 15 residues. The V and J ends lost 3 bases and 7 bases, in that order; junction bases with no gene match: 6. Here the CDR3 DNA reads TGCGCCAGCAGTGATTTACTAGCGGGGAAGAATGAGCAGTTCTTC. This sequence encodes CASSDLLAGKNEQFF.

The V call is TRBV11-2, the J call TRBJ1-5; perhaps TRBD1 as D (6 bases). Trimming left V 5 bases short and J 5 bases short, with 19 bases between. The length of the CDR3 is 16 residues. The germline gives CDR1 SGHAT, CDR2 FQNNGV. CDR3 residues: CASSPKGPRGHQPQHF. The CDR3, as DNA: TGTGCCAGCAGCCCCAAGGGTCCCAGGGGCCATCAGCCCCAGCATTTT.

V is TRBV7-2 and J is TRBJ2-1; tentative D call: TRBD2 (6 bases). V was shortened by 5 bases and J by 3 bases, with 20 bases between the two germline ends. CDR1 is SGHTA, CDR2 FQGNSA, per germline. The CDR3 spans 17 residues. CDR3 nucleotides: TGTGCCAGCAGCCACCACTCCCGGGACTCAAACTACAATGAGCAGTTCTTC. It yields the protein CASSHHSRDSNYNEQFF.

This chain links TRBV19 with TRBJ2-6, with 12 bases aligning to TRBD1. The CDR3 extends over 16 amino acids. Germline V lookup: CDR1 LNHDA, CDR2 SQIVND (reference sequence). Trimming cost V 5 bases and J 4 bases; bases outside gene matches: 3. The CDR3 nucleotides read TGTGCCAGTAGTCGGGACAGGGGGCTAGGGGCCAACGTCCTGACTTTC. Its protein product is CASSRDRGLGANVLTF.

The chain recombines TRBV9 with TRBJ2-2; D ambiguous. Per germline, CDR1 SGDLS and CDR2 YYNGEE. Trimming cost V 5 bases and J 1 base, with 9 bases left between them. There are 14 residues in the CDR3. As DNA, the CDR3 is TGTGCCAGCAGATGGGCTGGGAACACCGGGGAGCTGTTTTTT. Translation gives CASRWAGNTGELFF.

The chain uses TRBV2 and TRBJ1-2; D is uncertain. Germline values: CDR1 SNHLY, CDR2 FYNNEI. V lost 5 bases, J lost 1 base, and 8 bases lay in between. This CDR3 spans 13 amino acids. CDR3 sequence: CASSRGNNYGYTF. The CDR3 DNA reads TGTGCCAGCAGTAGAGGGAATAACTATGGCTACACCTTC.

The gene calls are TRBV20-1 and TRBJ2-7; D call uncertain. This CDR3 region has 11 residues. The V and J ends lost 1 base and 7 bases respectively, with 8 bases between them. Germline V CDR1 and CDR2: DFQATT, SNEGSKA (reference sequence). In nucleotides, the CDR3 is TGCAGTGCTAGAGCAGTGGTTGAGCAGTACTTC. Protein: CSARAVVEQYF.

This clone has just a few counts. CDR3 in DNA: TGCGCCAGCAGCCAAGACCCCCCCGGGAGGTTAAACGAGCAGTACTTC. Amino acid sequence: CASSQDPPGRLNEQYF. The gene calls are TRBV4-1 and TRBJ2-7; 7 nucleotides agree with TRBD2. Trimming at V came to 0 bases and at J to 5 bases, leaving 10 bases not matched to a gene. Germline V gives CDR1 MGHRA, CDR2 YSYEKL. CDR3 length: 16 amino acids.

This clone was picked up a small number of times. The DNA for the CDR3 is TGTGCCAGCAGTTGGAAGGGGGCCGGCACAGATACGCAGTATTTT. Its protein is CASSWKGAGTDTQYF. This chain links TRBV27 with TRBJ2-3, with TRBD1 matching over 7 bases. The V gene end was trimmed by 4 bases and the J gene end by 1 base; junction bases not matched to a gene: 5. This CDR3 spans 15 amino acids. Germline V gene data show CDR1 as MNHEY and CDR2 as SMNVEV (reference sequence).

The gene calls are TRBV27 and TRBJ1-5, with 8 positions matching TRBD1. Trimming removed 8 bases from V and 2 bases from J; junction bases left unmatched: 5. Germline V gene sequence: CDR1 MNHEY, CDR2 SMNVEV (reference sequence). The CDR3 covers 14 residues. This chain's CDR3 is CASRQGSGNQPQHF. Here the CDR3 DNA reads TGTGCCAGCCGACAGGGGTCGGGCAATCAGCCCCAGCATTTT.

This sequence joins TRBV5-1 and TRBJ2-7; 7 bases align to TRBD2. With 4 bases clipped from V and 6 bases from J, the junction kept 10 bases outside the gene matches. The germline CDR1 and CDR2 sequences are SGHRS and YFSETQ. This CDR3 has 14 amino acids. Here the CDR3 reads CASSTRDYRVEQYF. As DNA, the CDR3 is TGCGCCAGCAGCACCCGGGACTACCGCGTCGAGCAGTACTTC.

The J gene is TRBJ1-3, the V gene TRBV18, with a tentative D call TRBD1 (6 bases). V lost 2 bases and J lost 2, with 31 bases in between. The CDR3 is made up of 22 amino acids. The V gene's germline CDR1 is KGHSH and CDR2 LQKENI. CDR3 protein: CASSPDGEGQSLLWGAGNTIYF. CDR3 sequence (DNA): TGTGCCAGCTCACCAGATGGAGAAGGACAGTCTTTGCTCTGGGGTGCTGGAAACACCATATATTTT.

V and J are TRBV4-2 and TRBJ1-2; D is ambiguous. The CDR3 covers 15 residues. V lost 1 base and J 4 bases, leaving 13 bases between the germline ends. CDR1 is LGHNA and CDR2 is YNFKEQ in the germline V gene. The DNA of the CDR3 is TGTGCCAGCAGCCAAGCTGCGGTAAGTGGCTATGGCTACACCTTC. This sequence encodes CASSQAAVSGYGYTF.

V gene TRBV7-2 combines with J gene TRBJ2-1, with TRBD2 as a possible D gene (6 bases). The CDR3 is made up of 14 amino acids. Germline V gene lookup returns CDR1 SGHTA and CDR2 FQGNSA. V lost 5 bases, J lost 9 bases, and 17 bases lay in between. The CDR3 loop is CASSPYPPSVEQFF. The CDR3 nucleotides read TGTGCCAGCAGCCCATACCCTCCTAGCGTTGAGCAGTTCTTC.

This clone was counted only a few times. V usage is TRBV19 and J usage is TRBJ1-5; 7 bases map to TRBD1. Germline CDR1 reads LNHDA; CDR2 reads SQIVND (reference sequence). Losses at the gene ends were 8 bases for V and 2 bases for J; bases not matched to a gene: 6. The CDR3 consists of 14 residues. DNA for the CDR3: TGTGCCAGTGGCCGGGACAGTCGCAATCAGCCCCAGCATTTT. It translates to CASGRDSRNQPQHF. Variable domain in full (rest from reference TRBV19 and TRBJ1-5): DGGITQSPKYLFRKEGQNVTLSCEQNLNHDAMYWYRQDPGQGLRLIYYSQIVNDFQKGDIAEGYSVSREKKESFPLTVTSAQKNPTAFYLCASGRDSRNQPQHFGDGTRLSIL.

The rearrangement uses TRBV11-2 and TRBJ2-1, with 7 bases matching TRBD2. The CDR3 is made up of 16 amino acids. CDR1 and CDR2 (germline): SGHAT, FQNNGV. J was trimmed by 7 bases and V by 7 bases; bases with no gene match: 16. The chain's CDR3 is CASIRLGPSGANEQFF. The CDR3 DNA reads as TGTGCCAGCATCCGGTTGGGCCCTAGCGGAGCAAATGAGCAGTTCTTC.

This clone was observed a single time. The gene calls are TRBV19 and TRBJ2-1; TRBD2 matches 9 bases. Unmatched junction bases numbered 7, after V lost 5 bases and J lost 2 bases. The length of the CDR3 is 16 residues. CDR1 is LNHDA, CDR2 SQIVND, per germline (reference sequence). The DNA of the CDR3 is TGTGCCAGTAGTTCCAAAGCGGGAGGCACCTACAATGAGCAGTTCTTC. Translating it yields CASSSKAGGTYNEQFF.

The V gene is TRBV4-1, the J gene TRBJ2-7; 12 bases line up with TRBD1. V trimming: 4 bases; J trimming: 7 bases; junction bases outside the gene matches: 8. The CDR3 has 15 amino acids. CDR1 and CDR2 from the germline V gene are MGHRA and YSYEKL. CDR3 sequence: CASSRGGQGAGEQYF. The CDR3 DNA reads as TGCGCCAGCAGCCGAGGGGGACAGGGGGCTGGGGAGCAGTACTTC.

The chain links TRBV27 to TRBJ1-6, with unresolved D. V was pared by 5 bases and J by 0 bases, with 11 bases between. The CDR3 has 16 residues. Germline CDR1 and CDR2: MNHEY and SMNVEV (reference sequence). CDR3 bases: TGTGCCAGCAGTCAATTTTTTAGCTCCTATAATTCACCCCTCCACTTT. This encodes CASSQFFSSYNSPLHF.

The chain combines TRBV27 with TRBJ2-7; TRBD2 is a possible D gene (7 bases). This CDR3 spans 14 amino acids. CDR1 is MNHEY, CDR2 SMNVEV, per germline (reference sequence). V was pared by 7 bases and J by 0 bases, with 13 bases between. CDR3 amino acids: CASTPGGSSYEQYF. Here the CDR3 DNA reads TGTGCCAGCACCCCGGGGGGCAGCTCCTACGAGCAGTACTTC.

This clone was counted only a few times. CDR3 sequence reads: CASARETGGGEQFF. The CDR3 bases are TGTGCCAGCGCCCGGGAGACAGGGGGCGGTGAGCAGTTCTTC. This rearrangement joins TRBV2 to TRBJ2-1; TRBD1 matches at 10 bases. CDR3 length equals 14 residues. V lost 8 bases, J lost 9 bases, and 10 bases stayed unmatched. Per germline, CDR1 SNHLY and CDR2 FYNNEI.

The chain recombines TRBV7-9 with TRBJ2-3; 11 positions agree with TRBD2. From germline, CDR1 is SEHNR and CDR2 FQNEAQ (reference sequence). The CDR3 consists of 16 residues. Trimming at V came to 4 bases and at J to 3 bases, leaving 6 bases not matched to a gene. In DNA form, the CDR3 reads TGTGCCAGCAGCTCCGGGACTAGCGGAGGTACAGATACGCAGTATTTT. The encoded protein is CASSSGTSGGTDTQYF.

The chain is built from TRBV5-1 and TRBJ2-1; 11 nucleotides agree with TRBD2. Germline assignment: CDR1 SGHRS and CDR2 YFSETQ. The CDR3 covers 15 residues. J gave up 6 bases and V 4 bases, and 6 bases lay outside the gene matches. The CDR3 DNA is TGCGCCAGCAGCACACTAGCGGGAGAGGGCAATGAGCAGTTCTTC. Encoded protein: CASSTLAGEGNEQFF.

This clone showed up just a few times. The chain is built from TRBV5-6 and TRBJ2-7; 9 nucleotides align to TRBD1. Per germline, CDR1 SGHDT and CDR2 YYEEEE. CDR3 length equals 16 residues. After removal of 0 bases from V and 2 bases from J, the junction contained 6 bases not matched to a gene. The CDR3, as DNA: TGTGCCAGCAGCTTGGGTGCGGGACAGGGTACCTACGAGCAGTACTTC. Amino acid sequence: CASSLGAGQGTYEQYF.